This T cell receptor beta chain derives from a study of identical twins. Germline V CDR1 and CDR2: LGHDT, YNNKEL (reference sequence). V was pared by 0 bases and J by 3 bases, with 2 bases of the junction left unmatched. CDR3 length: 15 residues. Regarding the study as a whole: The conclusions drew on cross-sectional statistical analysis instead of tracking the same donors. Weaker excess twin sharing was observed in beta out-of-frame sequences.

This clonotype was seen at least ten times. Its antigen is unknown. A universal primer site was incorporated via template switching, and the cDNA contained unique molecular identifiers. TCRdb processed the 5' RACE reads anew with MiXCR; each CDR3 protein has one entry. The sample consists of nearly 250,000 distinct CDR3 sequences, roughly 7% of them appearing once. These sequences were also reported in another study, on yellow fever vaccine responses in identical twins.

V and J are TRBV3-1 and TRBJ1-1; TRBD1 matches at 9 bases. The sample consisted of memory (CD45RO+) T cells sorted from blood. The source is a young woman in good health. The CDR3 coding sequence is TGTGCCAGCAGCCAAGAAAGGACAGGGGACACTGAAGCTTTCTTT. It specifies CASSQERTGDTEAFF.